A selection of T cell receptor beta chains follows, all from one sample in a study of cytomegalovirus exposure and HLA in healthy donors. Sequencing was performed with immunoSEQ multiplex PCR; in TCRdb, only in-frame clones are kept and a portion is missing. This repertoire shows 150,000 to 200,000 clones, approximately 90% found once; its top ten account for around 3%. Sequencing was done on a sample of PBMCs. The receptors originated from a man aged 18-30 years in good health and CMV-seronegative. Both conserved end residues are part of each CDR3. Each record gives: D gene, V gene, clone size, J gene, CDR3 DNA, CDR3 protein. The D gene is left open where the match is weak. Expanded clones are given a class, and other clones once, few, many or no size at all.

d_call: NA
v_call: TRBV4-2
clone_size: NA
j_call: TRBJ1-2
cdr3_nt: TGTGCCAGCAGCCAATTTAATCTAGGAACTTCTAACTATGGCTACACCTTC
cdr3_aa: CASSQFNLGTSNYGYTF

d_call: NA
v_call: TRBV5-1
clone_size: NA
j_call: TRBJ1-1
cdr3_nt: TGCGCCAGCAGCTTGGGAGGCAGCACTGAAGCTTTCTTT
cdr3_aa: CASSLGGSTEAFF

d_call: TRBD1
v_call: TRBV6-6
clone_size: NA
j_call: TRBJ1-2
cdr3_nt: TGTGCCAGCAGTTCCACAGGGACAGGGATCAGTGGCTACACCTTC
cdr3_aa: CASSSTGTGISGYTF

d_call: NA
v_call: TRBV28
clone_size: few
j_call: TRBJ1-2
cdr3_nt: TGTGCCAGCAGTTTCGACAGTAACTATGGCTACACCTTC
cdr3_aa: CASSFDSNYGYTF

d_call: NA
v_call: TRBV5-1
clone_size: NA
j_call: TRBJ1-1
cdr3_nt: TGCGCCAGCAGCAATGGACAACCGAACACTGAAGCTTTCTTT
cdr3_aa: CASSNGQPNTEAFF

d_call: NA
v_call: TRBV7-2
clone_size: few
j_call: TRBJ1-5
cdr3_nt: TGTGCCAGCAGCTTAGCACTGAATCAGCCCCAGCATTTT
cdr3_aa: CASSLALNQPQHF

d_call: NA
v_call: TRBV5-1
clone_size: NA
j_call: TRBJ1-6
cdr3_nt: TGCGCCAGCAGCTTGGATCAGGGCTCCGGTTCACCCCTCCACTTT
cdr3_aa: CASSLDQGSGSPLHF

d_call: NA
v_call: TRBV5-1
clone_size: NA
j_call: TRBJ1-1
cdr3_nt: TGCGCCAGCAGCTTGGAGGGGCTTCGGGGGACTGAAGCTTTCTTT
cdr3_aa: CASSLEGLRGTEAFF

d_call: NA
v_call: TRBV10-1
clone_size: NA
j_call: TRBJ2-7
cdr3_nt: TGCGCCAGCAGTGGTGATTGGGGGCGAGCGGGAAGCATTGCGGACGAGCAGTACTTC
cdr3_aa: CASSGDWGRAGSIADEQYF

d_call: NA
v_call: TRBV6-1
clone_size: once
j_call: TRBJ2-2
cdr3_nt: TGTGCCAGCAGTGAAGCGCTTCTAGGCAGGGGAACCGGGGAGCTGTTTTTT
cdr3_aa: CASSEALLGRGTGELFF

d_call: NA
v_call: TRBV19
clone_size: NA
j_call: TRBJ2-1
cdr3_nt: TGTGCCAGTAGTATCTCGAGCAATGAGCAGTTCTTC
cdr3_aa: CASSISSNEQFF

d_call: NA
v_call: TRBV2
clone_size: NA
j_call: TRBJ1-2
cdr3_nt: TGTGCCAGCAGTGAAAGCGCGGGGGTGAGAGGCTACACCTTC
cdr3_aa: CASSESAGVRGYTF

d_call: NA
v_call: TRBV25-1
clone_size: NA
j_call: TRBJ2-5
cdr3_nt: TGTGCCAGCAGTGAATCTGCGGGGCCCCAAGAGACCCAGTACTTC
cdr3_aa: CASSESAGPQETQYF

d_call: TRBD1
v_call: TRBV27
clone_size: NA
j_call: TRBJ2-1
cdr3_nt: TGTGCCAGCAGTCCGGGGACAGGGCTCTACAATGAGCAGTTCTTC
cdr3_aa: CASSPGTGLYNEQFF

d_call: NA
v_call: TRBV6-5
clone_size: NA
j_call: TRBJ1-1
cdr3_nt: TGTGCCAGCAGAGCAGGGTATTCGGGTGCTTTCTTT
cdr3_aa: CASRAGYSGAFF

d_call: TRBD1
v_call: TRBV30
clone_size: NA
j_call: TRBJ1-6
cdr3_nt: TGTGCCTGGACAAGGGGGCAGGGCGTTTCCTATAATTCACCCCTCCACTTT
cdr3_aa: CAWTRGQGVSYNSPLHF

d_call: NA
v_call: TRBV4-1
clone_size: NA
j_call: TRBJ2-7
cdr3_nt: TGCGCCAGCAGCCTGAACCGGGAATACGAGCAGTACTTC
cdr3_aa: CASSLNREYEQYF

d_call: NA
v_call: TRBV5-1
clone_size: NA
j_call: TRBJ1-1
cdr3_nt: TGCGCCAGCAGCACCCCGACGGGGGAGACTGAAGCTTTCTTT
cdr3_aa: CASSTPTGETEAFF

d_call: NA
v_call: TRBV2
clone_size: NA
j_call: TRBJ2-5
cdr3_nt: TGTGCCAGCAAGGGGCGGTACGAAGAGACCCAGTACTTC
cdr3_aa: CASKGRYEETQYF

d_call: NA
v_call: TRBV18
clone_size: NA
j_call: TRBJ2-1
cdr3_nt: TGTGCCAGCTCACCATCGGGTCCCGGGAATTACAATGAGCAGTTCTTC
cdr3_aa: CASSPSGPGNYNEQFF

d_call: NA
v_call: TRBV2
clone_size: NA
j_call: TRBJ2-7
cdr3_nt: TGTGCCAGCAAAATAACCCAGGCCTACGAGCAGTACTTC
cdr3_aa: CASKITQAYEQYF

d_call: NA
v_call: TRBV2
clone_size: NA
j_call: TRBJ1-4
cdr3_nt: TGTGCCAGCAGTAGGACAGACGCAACTAATGAAAAACTGTTTTTT
cdr3_aa: CASSRTDATNEKLFF

d_call: TRBD1
v_call: TRBV9
clone_size: few
j_call: TRBJ2-7
cdr3_nt: TGTGCCAGCAGCGTTGGACAGGACTACGAGCAGTACTTC
cdr3_aa: CASSVGQDYEQYF

d_call: NA
v_call: TRBV29-1
clone_size: NA
j_call: TRBJ2-1
cdr3_nt: TGCAGCGTTGAAGATCGAACTACGCTTTACAATGAGCAGTTCTTC
cdr3_aa: CSVEDRTTLYNEQFF

d_call: NA
v_call: TRBV5-1
clone_size: NA
j_call: TRBJ2-7
cdr3_nt: TGCGCCAGCGGAGGTGGGGTAGTCCACGAGCAGTACTTC
cdr3_aa: CASGGGVVHEQYF

d_call: TRBD2
v_call: TRBV7-6
clone_size: NA
j_call: TRBJ2-5
cdr3_nt: TGTGCCAGCAGCGCTACCTTACTAGCGGGGGGGCGAGAGACCCAGTACTTC
cdr3_aa: CASSATLLAGGRETQYF

d_call: NA
v_call: TRBV7-2
clone_size: NA
j_call: TRBJ2-7
cdr3_nt: TGTGCCAGCACCAGGCAGGGCCCCTACGAGCAGTACTTC
cdr3_aa: CASTRQGPYEQYF

d_call: NA
v_call: TRBV6-6
clone_size: NA
j_call: TRBJ2-1
cdr3_nt: TGTGCCAGCAGTTACTCGGGAGTCGAATATGAGCAGTTCTTC
cdr3_aa: CASSYSGVEYEQFF

d_call: NA
v_call: TRBV19
clone_size: NA
j_call: TRBJ2-7
cdr3_nt: TGTGCCAGTAGTATTGGCAGCTACGAGCAGTACTTC
cdr3_aa: CASSIGSYEQYF

d_call: TRBD1
v_call: TRBV7-2
clone_size: NA
j_call: TRBJ2-3
cdr3_nt: TGTGCCAGCAGCTTAGCCGACAGGGTCGTGACAGATACGCAGTATTTT
cdr3_aa: CASSLADRVVTDTQYF

d_call: NA
v_call: TRBV4-1
clone_size: NA
j_call: TRBJ2-6
cdr3_nt: TGCGCCAGCAGCCGAACCGGGACAAACTCTGGGGCCAACGTCCTGACTTTC
cdr3_aa: CASSRTGTNSGANVLTF

d_call: NA
v_call: TRBV28
clone_size: NA
j_call: TRBJ1-5
cdr3_nt: TGTGCCAGTCAATTTTCAGGGTATGGCCAGCCCCAGCATTTT
cdr3_aa: CASQFSGYGQPQHF

d_call: NA
v_call: TRBV5-6
clone_size: NA
j_call: TRBJ1-5
cdr3_nt: TGTGCCAGCAGCTCGGCGGGGCAGTCGGGGCCCCAGCATTTT
cdr3_aa: CASSSAGQSGPQHF

d_call: NA
v_call: TRBV18
clone_size: NA
j_call: TRBJ1-2
cdr3_nt: TGTGCCAGCTCACCCGGGAGGGGACGGGACTATGGCTACACCTTC
cdr3_aa: CASSPGRGRDYGYTF

d_call: NA
v_call: TRBV29-1
clone_size: NA
j_call: TRBJ2-3
cdr3_nt: TGCAGCGTTGCTCGGGGCACAGATACGCAGTATTTT
cdr3_aa: CSVARGTDTQYF

d_call: NA
v_call: TRBV5-1
clone_size: NA
j_call: TRBJ1-5
cdr3_nt: TGCGCCAGCAGCTTGGCGGAAGGGAGTCGTCAGCCCCAGCATTTT
cdr3_aa: CASSLAEGSRQPQHF

d_call: TRBD2
v_call: TRBV7-9
clone_size: NA
j_call: TRBJ2-5
cdr3_nt: TGTGCCAGCAGCTCAAGGCGAGGACTAGCGGGAGGGCCTGAGGAGACCCAGTACTTC
cdr3_aa: CASSSRRGLAGGPEETQYF

d_call: NA
v_call: TRBV29-1
clone_size: NA
j_call: TRBJ1-2
cdr3_nt: TGCAGCGTTGAAGGGACATCTTACTCCTATGGCTACACCTTC
cdr3_aa: CSVEGTSYSYGYTF

d_call: TRBD1
v_call: TRBV7-2
clone_size: few
j_call: TRBJ1-1
cdr3_nt: TGTGCCAGCAGCCCCGAGACAGGGGTGAATGAAGCTTTCTTT
cdr3_aa: CASSPETGVNEAFF

d_call: NA
v_call: TRBV29-1
clone_size: NA
j_call: TRBJ1-2
cdr3_nt: TGCAGCACCCAGGAGGGATCCTATGGCTACACCTTC
cdr3_aa: CSTQEGSYGYTF

d_call: TRBD1
v_call: TRBV19
clone_size: NA
j_call: TRBJ2-7
cdr3_nt: TGTGCCAGTAGTTTCTCGGGACAGTTAAACTCCTACGAGCAGTACTTC
cdr3_aa: CASSFSGQLNSYEQYF

d_call: TRBD1
v_call: TRBV18
clone_size: NA
j_call: TRBJ2-7
cdr3_nt: TGTGCCAGCTCTTCACAGGGGGGACAGGGTTCCCCCTACGAGCAGTACTTC
cdr3_aa: CASSSQGGQGSPYEQYF

d_call: TRBD2
v_call: TRBV10-3
clone_size: NA
j_call: TRBJ2-1
cdr3_nt: TGTGCCGCCGTCGCGCAACCGGGACTAGCAAATGAGCAGTTCTTC
cdr3_aa: CAAVAQPGLANEQFF

d_call: NA
v_call: TRBV2
clone_size: NA
j_call: TRBJ2-3
cdr3_nt: TGTGCCAGCAGTGAAACGAGGCCTAGCGGCACAGATACGCAGTATTTT
cdr3_aa: CASSETRPSGTDTQYF

d_call: NA
v_call: TRBV2
clone_size: many
j_call: TRBJ1-1
cdr3_nt: TGTGCCAGCACAAGACAGATTGAAGCTTTCTTT
cdr3_aa: CASTRQIEAFF

d_call: NA
v_call: TRBV5-6
clone_size: few
j_call: TRBJ2-7
cdr3_nt: TGTGCCAGCGGGATAGGACAGTCCCACGAGCAGTACTTC
cdr3_aa: CASGIGQSHEQYF

d_call: NA
v_call: TRBV10-1
clone_size: NA
j_call: TRBJ2-2
cdr3_nt: TGCGCCACTACAGGGTCCGGGGAGCTGTTTTTT
cdr3_aa: CATTGSGELFF

d_call: TRBD1
v_call: TRBV6-1
clone_size: NA
j_call: TRBJ1-1
cdr3_nt: TGTGCCAGCAGTGACCCCTCGGACAGGACCGGCACTGAAGCTTTCTTT
cdr3_aa: CASSDPSDRTGTEAFF

d_call: NA
v_call: TRBV5-4
clone_size: NA
j_call: TRBJ2-7
cdr3_nt: TGTGCCAGCAGTCCGAGGGGGACCTTCGAGCAGTACTTC
cdr3_aa: CASSPRGTFEQYF

d_call: TRBD1
v_call: TRBV10-3
clone_size: NA
j_call: TRBJ2-7
cdr3_nt: TGTGCCATCAGGACCGAGACAGGGCCCTCCTACGAGCAGTACTTC
cdr3_aa: CAIRTETGPSYEQYF

d_call: NA
v_call: TRBV11-3
clone_size: few
j_call: TRBJ2-1
cdr3_nt: TGTGCCAGCAGCTTAGCGGGACTCAATAATGAGCAGTTCTTC
cdr3_aa: CASSLAGLNNEQFF